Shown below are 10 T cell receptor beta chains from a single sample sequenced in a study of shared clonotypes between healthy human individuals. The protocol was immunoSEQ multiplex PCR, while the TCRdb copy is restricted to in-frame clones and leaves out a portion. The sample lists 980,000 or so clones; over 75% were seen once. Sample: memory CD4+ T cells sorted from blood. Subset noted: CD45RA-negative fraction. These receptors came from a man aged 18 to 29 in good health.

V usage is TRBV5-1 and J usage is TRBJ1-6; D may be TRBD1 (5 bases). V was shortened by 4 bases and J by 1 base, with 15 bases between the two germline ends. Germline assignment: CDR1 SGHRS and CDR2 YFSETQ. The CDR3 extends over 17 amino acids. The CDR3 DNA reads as TGCGCCAGCAGCCCGGGGACCGGTGGGTCCTATAATTCACCCCTCCACTTT. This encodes CASSPGTGGSYNSPLHF.

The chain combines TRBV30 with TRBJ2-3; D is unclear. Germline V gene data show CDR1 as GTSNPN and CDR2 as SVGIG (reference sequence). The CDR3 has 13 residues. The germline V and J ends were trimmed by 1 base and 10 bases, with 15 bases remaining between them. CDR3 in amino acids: CAWSGGPPGAQYF. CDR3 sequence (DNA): TGTGCCTGGAGTGGAGGCCCCCCCGGTGCGCAGTATTTT. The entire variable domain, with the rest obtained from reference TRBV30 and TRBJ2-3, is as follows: SQTIHQWPATLVQPVGSPLSLECTVEGTSNPNLYWYRQAAGRGLQLLFYSVGIGQISSEVPQNLSASRPQDRQFILSSKKLLLSDSGFYLCAWSGGPPGAQYFGPGTRLTVL.

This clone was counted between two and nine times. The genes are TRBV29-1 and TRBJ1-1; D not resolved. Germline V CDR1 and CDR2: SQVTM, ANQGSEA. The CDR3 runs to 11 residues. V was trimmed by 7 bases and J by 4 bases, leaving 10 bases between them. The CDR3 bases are TGCAGCGATGGAGGGAGCACTGAAGCTTTCTTT. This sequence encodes CSDGGSTEAFF.

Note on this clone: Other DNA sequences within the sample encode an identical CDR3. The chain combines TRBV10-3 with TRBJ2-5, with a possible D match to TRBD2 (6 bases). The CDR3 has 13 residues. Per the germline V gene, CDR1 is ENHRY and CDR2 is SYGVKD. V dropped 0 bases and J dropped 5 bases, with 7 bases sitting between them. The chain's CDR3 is CAISESGLETQYF. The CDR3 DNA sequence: TGTGCCATCAGTGAGTCGGGACTGGAGACCCAGTACTTC.

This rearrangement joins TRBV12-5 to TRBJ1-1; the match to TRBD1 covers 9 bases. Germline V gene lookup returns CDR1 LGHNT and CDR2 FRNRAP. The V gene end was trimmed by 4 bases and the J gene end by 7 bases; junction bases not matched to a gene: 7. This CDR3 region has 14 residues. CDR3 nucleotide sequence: TGTGCTAGTGGTTCCGGACAGGGGTTTGGTGAAGCTTTCTTT. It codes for CASGSGQGFGEAFF.

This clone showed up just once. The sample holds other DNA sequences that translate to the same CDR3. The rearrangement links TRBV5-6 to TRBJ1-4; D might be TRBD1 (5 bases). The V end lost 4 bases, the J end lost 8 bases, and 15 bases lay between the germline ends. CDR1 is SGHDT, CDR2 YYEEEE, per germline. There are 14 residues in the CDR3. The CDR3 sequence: CASSPGGRYEKLFF. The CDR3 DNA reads TGTGCCAGCAGCCCCGGGGGAAGGTACGAAAAACTGTTTTTT.

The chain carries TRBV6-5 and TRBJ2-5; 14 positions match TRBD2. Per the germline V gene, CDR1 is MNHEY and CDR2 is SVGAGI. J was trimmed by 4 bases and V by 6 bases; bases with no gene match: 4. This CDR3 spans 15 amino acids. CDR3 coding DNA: TGTGCCAGCAGCCAGGGACTAGCGGGGGTAGAGACCCAGTACTTC. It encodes CASSQGLAGVETQYF.

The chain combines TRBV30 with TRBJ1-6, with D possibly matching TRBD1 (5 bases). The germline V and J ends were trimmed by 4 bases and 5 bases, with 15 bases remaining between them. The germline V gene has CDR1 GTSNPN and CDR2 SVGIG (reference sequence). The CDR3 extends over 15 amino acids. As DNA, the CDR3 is TGTGCCTGGACCCGGACACGGCAAGATAATTCACCCCTCCACTTT. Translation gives CAWTRTRQDNSPLHF.

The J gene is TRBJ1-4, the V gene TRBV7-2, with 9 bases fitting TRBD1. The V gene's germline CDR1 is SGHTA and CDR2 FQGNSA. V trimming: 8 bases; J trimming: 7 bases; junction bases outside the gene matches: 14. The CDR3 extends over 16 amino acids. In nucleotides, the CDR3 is TGTGCCAGCGGGCTCGGTCGTAGGACAGGGGTTGAAAAACTGTTTTTT. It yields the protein CASGLGRRTGVEKLFF.

The CDR3 nucleotides read TGTGCCAGCAGACGACAGGGCACAGATACGCAGTATTTT. Its protein is CASRRQGTDTQYF. This chain uses TRBV7-6 with TRBJ2-3, with TRBD1 as a possible D gene (6 bases). V shed 6 bases and J shed 1 base, with 8 bases lying between them. The germline V gene has CDR1 SGHVS and CDR2 FNYEAQ. This CDR3 has 13 amino acids.